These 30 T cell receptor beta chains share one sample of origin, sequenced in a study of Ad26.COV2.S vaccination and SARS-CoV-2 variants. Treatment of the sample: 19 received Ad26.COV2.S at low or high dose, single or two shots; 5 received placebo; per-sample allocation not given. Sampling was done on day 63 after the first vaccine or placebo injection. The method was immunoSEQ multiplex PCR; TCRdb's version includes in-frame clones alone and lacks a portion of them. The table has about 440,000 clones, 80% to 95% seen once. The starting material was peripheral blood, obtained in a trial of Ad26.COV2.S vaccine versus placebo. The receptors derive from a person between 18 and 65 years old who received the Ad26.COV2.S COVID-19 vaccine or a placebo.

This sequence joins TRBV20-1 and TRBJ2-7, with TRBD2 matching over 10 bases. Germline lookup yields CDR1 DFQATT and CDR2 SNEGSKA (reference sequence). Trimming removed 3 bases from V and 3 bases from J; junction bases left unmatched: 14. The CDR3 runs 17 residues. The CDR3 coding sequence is TGCAGTGCTAGTTCTGGCCTAGCGGGAGACGGGGGCTACGAGCAGTACTTC. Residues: CSASSGLAGDGGYEQYF.

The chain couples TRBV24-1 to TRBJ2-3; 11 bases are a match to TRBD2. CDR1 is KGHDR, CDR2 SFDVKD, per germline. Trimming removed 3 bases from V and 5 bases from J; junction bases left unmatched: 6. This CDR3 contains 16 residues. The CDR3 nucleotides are TGTGCCACCAGTGATATTAGCGGGAGGGCAGGAGATACGCAGTATTTT. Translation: CATSDISGRAGDTQYF.

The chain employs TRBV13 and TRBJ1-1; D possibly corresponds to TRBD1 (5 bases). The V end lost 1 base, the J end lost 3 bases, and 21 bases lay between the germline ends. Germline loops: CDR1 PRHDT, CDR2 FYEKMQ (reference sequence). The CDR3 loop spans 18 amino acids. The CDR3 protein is CASSLAPGLIGGDTEAFF. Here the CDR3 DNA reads TGTGCCAGCAGCTTAGCACCGGGACTAATAGGCGGGGACACTGAAGCTTTCTTT.

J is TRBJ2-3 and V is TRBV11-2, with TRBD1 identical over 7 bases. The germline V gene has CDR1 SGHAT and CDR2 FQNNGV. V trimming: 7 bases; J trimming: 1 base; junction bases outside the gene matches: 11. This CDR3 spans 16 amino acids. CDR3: CASKTRTGVGTDTQYF. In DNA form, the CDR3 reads TGTGCCAGCAAAACTAGAACAGGGGTAGGCACAGATACGCAGTATTTT. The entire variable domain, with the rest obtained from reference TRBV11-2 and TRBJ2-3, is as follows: EAGVAQSPRYKIIEKRQSVAFWCNPISGHATLYWYQQILGQGPKLLIQFQNNGVVDDSQLPKDRFSAERLKGVDSTLKIQPAKLEDSAVYLCASKTRTGVGTDTQYFGPGTRLTVL.

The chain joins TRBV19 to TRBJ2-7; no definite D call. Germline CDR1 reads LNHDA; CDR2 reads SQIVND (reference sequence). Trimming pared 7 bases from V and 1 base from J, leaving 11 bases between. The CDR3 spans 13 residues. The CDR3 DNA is TGTGCCAGTACCACCCCGAAATCCTACGAGCAGTACTTC. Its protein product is CASTTPKSYEQYF.

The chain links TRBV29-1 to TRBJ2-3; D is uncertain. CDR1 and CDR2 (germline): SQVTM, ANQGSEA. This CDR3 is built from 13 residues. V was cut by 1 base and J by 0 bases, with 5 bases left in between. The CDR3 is CSVEGVSTDTQYF. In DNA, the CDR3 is TGCAGCGTTGAAGGGGTTAGCACAGATACGCAGTATTTT.

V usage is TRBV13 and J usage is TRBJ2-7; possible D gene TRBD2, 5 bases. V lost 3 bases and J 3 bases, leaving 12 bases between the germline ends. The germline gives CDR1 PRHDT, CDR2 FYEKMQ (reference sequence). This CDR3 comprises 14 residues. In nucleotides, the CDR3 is TGTGCCAGCAGCTTGAGAACTAGTGGCTACGAGCAGTACTTC. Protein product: CASSLRTSGYEQYF.

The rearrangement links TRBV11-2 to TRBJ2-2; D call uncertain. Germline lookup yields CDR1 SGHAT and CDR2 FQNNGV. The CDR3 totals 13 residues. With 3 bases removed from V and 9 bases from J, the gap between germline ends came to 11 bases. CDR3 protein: CASSFGWSRELFF. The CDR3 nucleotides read TGTGCCAGCAGCTTCGGCTGGTCCAGGGAGCTGTTTTTT.

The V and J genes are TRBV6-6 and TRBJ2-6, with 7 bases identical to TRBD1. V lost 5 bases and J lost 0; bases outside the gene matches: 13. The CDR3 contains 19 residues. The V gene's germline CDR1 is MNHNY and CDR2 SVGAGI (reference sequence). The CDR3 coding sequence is TGTGCCAGCAGTCCGGACCGGGACAGAAGCCCCTCTGGGGCCAACGTCCTGACTTTC. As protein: CASSPDRDRSPSGANVLTF.

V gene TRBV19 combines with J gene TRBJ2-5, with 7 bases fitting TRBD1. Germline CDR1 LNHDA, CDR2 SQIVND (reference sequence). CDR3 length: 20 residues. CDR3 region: CLNRTADRDMRPMRRGTQYF. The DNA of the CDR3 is TGTCTCAACCGTACCGCTGACAGGGACATGCGACCCATGCGCCGGGGGACCCAGTACTTC. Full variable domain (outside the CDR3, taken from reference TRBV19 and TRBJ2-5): DGGITQSPKYLFRKEGQNVTLSCEQNLNHDAMYWYRQDPGQGLRLIYYSQIVNDFQKGDIAEGYSVSREKKESFPLTVTSAQKNPTAFYLCLNRTADRDMRPMRRGTQYFGPGTRLLVL.

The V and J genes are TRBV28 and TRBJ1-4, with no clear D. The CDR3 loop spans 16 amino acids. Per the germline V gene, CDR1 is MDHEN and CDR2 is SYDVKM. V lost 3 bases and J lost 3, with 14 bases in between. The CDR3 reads CASSFLVGGSNEKLFF. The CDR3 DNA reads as TGTGCCAGCAGTTTCTTAGTGGGAGGGTCTAATGAAAAACTGTTTTTT.

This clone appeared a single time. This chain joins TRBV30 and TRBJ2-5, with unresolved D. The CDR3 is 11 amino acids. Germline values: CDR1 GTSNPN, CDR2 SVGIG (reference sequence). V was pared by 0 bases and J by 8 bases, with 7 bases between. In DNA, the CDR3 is TGTGCCTGGAGTGTAGGAGACACCCAGTACTTC. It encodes CAWSVGDTQYF.

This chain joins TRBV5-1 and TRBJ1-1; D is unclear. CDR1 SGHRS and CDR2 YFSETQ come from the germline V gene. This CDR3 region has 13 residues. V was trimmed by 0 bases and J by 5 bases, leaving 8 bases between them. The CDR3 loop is CASSLGRKTEAFF. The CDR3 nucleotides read TGCGCCAGCAGCTTGGGGAGAAAAACTGAAGCTTTCTTT.

The CDR3 region has the DNA TGTGCCATCAGTGAGTTCTCCCCTCGGGACAGGGGTTCACCCCTCCACTTT. Amino acids: CAISEFSPRDRGSPLHF. The chain combines TRBV10-3 with TRBJ1-6, with 10 positions matching TRBD1. Losses at the gene ends were 1 base for V and 9 bases for J; bases not matched to a gene: 9. The CDR3 is 17 residues long. The germline gives CDR1 ENHRY, CDR2 SYGVKD.

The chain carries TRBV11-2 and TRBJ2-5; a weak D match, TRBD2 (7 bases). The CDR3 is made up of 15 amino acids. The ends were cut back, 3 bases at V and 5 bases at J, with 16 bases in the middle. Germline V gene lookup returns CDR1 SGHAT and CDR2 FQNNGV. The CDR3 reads CASSFGGASGETQYF. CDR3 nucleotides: TGTGCCAGCAGCTTTGGGGGGGCATCCGGGGAGACCCAGTACTTC.

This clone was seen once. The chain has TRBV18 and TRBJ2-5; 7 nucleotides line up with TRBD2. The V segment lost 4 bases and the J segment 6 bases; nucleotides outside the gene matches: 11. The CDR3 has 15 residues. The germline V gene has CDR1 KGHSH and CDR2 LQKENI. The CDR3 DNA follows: TGTGCCAGCTCACTAACGACTAGCCGTAGCAAGACCCAGTACTTC. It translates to CASSLTTSRSKTQYF. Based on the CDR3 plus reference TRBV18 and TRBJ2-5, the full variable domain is NAGVMQNPRHLVRRRGQEARLRCSPMKGHSHVYWYRQLPEEGLKFMVYLQKENIIDESGMPKERFSAEFPKEGPSILRIQQVVRGDSAAYFCASSLTTSRSKTQYFGPGTRLLVL.

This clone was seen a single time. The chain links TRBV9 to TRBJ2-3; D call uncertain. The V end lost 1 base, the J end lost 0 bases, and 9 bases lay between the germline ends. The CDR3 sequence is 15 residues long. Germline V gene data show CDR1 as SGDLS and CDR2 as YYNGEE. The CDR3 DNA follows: TGTGCCAGCAGCGTACTCTCCTCTAGCACAGATACGCAGTATTTT. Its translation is CASSVLSSSTDTQYF.

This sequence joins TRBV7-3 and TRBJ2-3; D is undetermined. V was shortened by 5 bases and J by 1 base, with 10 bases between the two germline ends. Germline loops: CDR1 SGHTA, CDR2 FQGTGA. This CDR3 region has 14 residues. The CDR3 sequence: CASSLGAGTDTQYF. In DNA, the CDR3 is TGTGCCAGCAGCCTGGGCGCAGGCACAGATACGCAGTATTTT.

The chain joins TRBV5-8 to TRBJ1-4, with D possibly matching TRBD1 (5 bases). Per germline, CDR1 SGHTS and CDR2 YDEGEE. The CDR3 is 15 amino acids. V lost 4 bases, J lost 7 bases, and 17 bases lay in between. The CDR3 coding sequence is TGTGCCAGCAGCACGCCCGGGACCGAACGTGAAAAACTGTTTTTT. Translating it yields CASSTPGTEREKLFF.

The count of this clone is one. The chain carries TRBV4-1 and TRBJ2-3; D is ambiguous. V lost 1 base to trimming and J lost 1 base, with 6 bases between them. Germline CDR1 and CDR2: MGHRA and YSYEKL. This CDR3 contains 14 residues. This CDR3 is CASSQGARTDTQYF. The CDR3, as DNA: TGCGCCAGCAGCCAAGGGGCCCGCACAGATACGCAGTATTTT.

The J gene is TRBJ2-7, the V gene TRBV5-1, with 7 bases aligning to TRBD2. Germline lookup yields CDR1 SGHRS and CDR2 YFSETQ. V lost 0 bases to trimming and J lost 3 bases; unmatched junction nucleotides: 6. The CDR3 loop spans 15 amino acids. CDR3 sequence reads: CASSLEAGLVYEQYF. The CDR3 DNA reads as TGCGCCAGCAGCTTGGAGGCAGGACTAGTCTACGAGCAGTACTTC. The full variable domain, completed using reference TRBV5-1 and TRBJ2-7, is KAGVTQTPRYLIKTRGQQVTLSCSPISGHRSVSWYQQTPGQGLQFLFEYFSETQRNKGNFPGRFSGRQFSNSRSEMNVSTLELGDSALYLCASSLEAGLVYEQYFGPGTRLTVT.

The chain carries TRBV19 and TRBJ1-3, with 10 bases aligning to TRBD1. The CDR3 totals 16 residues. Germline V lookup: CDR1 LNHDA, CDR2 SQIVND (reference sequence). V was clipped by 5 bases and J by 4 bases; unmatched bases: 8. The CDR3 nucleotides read TGTGCCAGTAGTTTCCCGGGACAGGGGTCCGGAAACACCATATATTTT. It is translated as CASSFPGQGSGNTIYF.

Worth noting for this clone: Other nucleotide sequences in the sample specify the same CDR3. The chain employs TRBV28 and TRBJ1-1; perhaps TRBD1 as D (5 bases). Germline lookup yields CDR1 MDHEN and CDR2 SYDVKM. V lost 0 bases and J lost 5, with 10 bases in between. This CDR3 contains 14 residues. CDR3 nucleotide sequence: TGTGCCAGCAGTTTATGGGGGGGTGGGACTGAAGCTTTCTTT. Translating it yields CASSLWGGGTEAFF.

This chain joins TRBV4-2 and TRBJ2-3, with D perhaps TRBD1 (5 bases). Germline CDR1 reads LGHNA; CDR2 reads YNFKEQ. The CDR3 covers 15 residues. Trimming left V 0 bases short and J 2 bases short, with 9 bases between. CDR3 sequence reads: CASSQDWGVTDTQYF. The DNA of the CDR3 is TGTGCCAGCAGCCAAGACTGGGGCGTCACAGATACGCAGTATTTT.

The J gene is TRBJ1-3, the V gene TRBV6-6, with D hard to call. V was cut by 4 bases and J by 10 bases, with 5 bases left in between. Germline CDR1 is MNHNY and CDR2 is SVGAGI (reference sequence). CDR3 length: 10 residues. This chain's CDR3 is CASSSGTIYF. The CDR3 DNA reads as TGTGCCAGCAGTTCGGGGACCATATATTTT.

CDR3 nucleotides: TGTGCCAGCAGCCACTGGTCCTCCCCAGATACGCAGTATTTT. Protein product: CASSHWSSPDTQYF. The chain uses TRBV5-6 and TRBJ2-3, with D unresolved. The CDR3 extends over 14 amino acids. The V and J ends lost 4 bases and 4 bases respectively, with 13 bases between them. The V gene's germline CDR1 is SGHDT and CDR2 YYEEEE.

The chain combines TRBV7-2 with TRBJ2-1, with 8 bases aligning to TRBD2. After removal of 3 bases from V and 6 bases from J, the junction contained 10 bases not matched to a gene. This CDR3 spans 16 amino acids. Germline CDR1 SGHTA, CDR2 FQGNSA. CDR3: CASSLGDGRALNEQFF. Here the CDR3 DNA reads TGTGCCAGCAGCTTGGGGGACGGGAGGGCCCTCAATGAGCAGTTCTTC.

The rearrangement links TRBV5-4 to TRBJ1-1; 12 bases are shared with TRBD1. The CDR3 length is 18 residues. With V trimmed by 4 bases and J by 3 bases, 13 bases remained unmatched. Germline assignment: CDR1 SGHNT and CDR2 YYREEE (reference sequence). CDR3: CASSPPTGTGGQYTEAFF. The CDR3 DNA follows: TGTGCCAGCAGCCCACCAACCGGGACAGGGGGCCAGTACACTGAAGCTTTCTTT.

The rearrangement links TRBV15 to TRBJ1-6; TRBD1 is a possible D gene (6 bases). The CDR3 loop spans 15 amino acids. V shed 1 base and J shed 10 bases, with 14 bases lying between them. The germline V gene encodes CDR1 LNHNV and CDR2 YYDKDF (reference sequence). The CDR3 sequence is CATSRASGAESPLHF. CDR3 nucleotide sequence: TGTGCCACCAGCAGAGCTTCAGGGGCAGAATCACCCCTCCACTTT.

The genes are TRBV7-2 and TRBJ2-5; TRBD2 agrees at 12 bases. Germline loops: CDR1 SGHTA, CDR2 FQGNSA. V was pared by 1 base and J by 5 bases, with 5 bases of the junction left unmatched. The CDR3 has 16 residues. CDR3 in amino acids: CASSLGLAGGDETQYF. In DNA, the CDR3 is TGTGCCAGCAGCTTAGGTCTAGCGGGAGGGGACGAGACCCAGTACTTC.